This T cell receptor beta chain comes out of a study of CD8 T cells in Susac syndrome. Findings of the study overall: The study conceded that relatively few individuals underwent its TCR sequencing and HLA analysis.

After extraction with the RNeasy kit, roughly 0.45 to 1 ug of the RNA was reverse transcribed using random hexamers. Each CDR3 protein gets one entry after TCRdb re-called the immunoSEQ multiplex PCR reads with MiXCR. The table lists approximately 210,000 distinct CDR3 sequences, about 96% of them singletons. Note on this clonotype: The antigen is unknown.

The origin of this receptor is a human donor with multiple sclerosis. The sequenced material came from CD4+ T cells from PBMCs.

The CDR3 protein is CASGKSFQGPGYTF. The CDR3 DNA follows: TGTGCCAGCGGTAAAAGCTTCCAGGGCCCTGGCTACACCTTC. The gene calls are TRBV6-5 and TRBJ1-2, with D perhaps TRBD1 (5 bases). The ends were cut back, 8 bases at V and 7 bases at J, with 20 bases in the middle. The germline gives CDR1 MNHEY, CDR2 SVGAGI. This CDR3 is built from 14 residues.